A selection of T cell receptor beta chains follows, all from one sample in a study of shared clonotypes between healthy human individuals. Profiling relied on immunoSEQ multiplex PCR, and the TCRdb table lists in-frame clones only, not all of them. The table records some 2 million clones, around 96% of them present only once. What was sequenced was naive CD8+ T cells sorted from blood. The receptors come from a young man in good health. The CDR3 runs from the conserved cysteine through the conserved F or W. Each record gives: V gene, clone size, J gene, D gene, CDR3 DNA, CDR3 protein. D genes are given only for firm matches. Size is omitted from some rows. Given values are once, few, many or a class for expanded clones.

>TRBV9|NA|TRBJ2-1|NA
TGTGCCAGCAGCATCGGGGACTCCTCCTACAATGAGCAGTTCTTC
CASSIGDSSYNEQFF
>TRBV30|NA|TRBJ2-7|NA
TGTGCCTGGAGTAACGGGGCTAGCTCCTACGAGCAGTACTTC
CAWSNGASSYEQYF
>TRBV5-1|NA|TRBJ1-1|NA
TGCGCCAGCAGCTTGGTTTCGGGGGGCAACACTGAAGCTTTCTTT
CASSLVSGGNTEAFF
>TRBV7-8|NA|TRBJ2-5|NA
TGTGCCAGCAGCTTTCCCAGGGGAATGGGAGAGACCCAGTACTTC
CASSFPRGMGETQYF
>TRBV9|NA|TRBJ2-7|NA
TGTGCCAGCAGCGTAGGCCTTGAGGTGGAGCAGTACTTC
CASSVGLEVEQYF
>TRBV6-1|NA|TRBJ2-7|NA
TGTGCCAGCCTCTGGTCCGACAGACCCTACGAGCAGTACTTC
CASLWSDRPYEQYF
>TRBV19|NA|TRBJ2-6|NA
TGTGCCAGTAGTAGCAGGGAGAGCTCTGGGGCCAACGTCCTGACTTTC
CASSSRESSGANVLTF
>TRBV6-1|NA|TRBJ1-1|NA
TGTGCCAGCAGTGAACGGGTACGTGGGGGAGCGAACACTGAAGCTTTCTTT
CASSERVRGGANTEAFF
>TRBV28|NA|TRBJ2-7|NA
TGTGCCAGCAGTCCTCAGCACTACGAGCAGTACTTC
CASSPQHYEQYF
>TRBV27|NA|TRBJ2-3|TRBD2
TGTGCCAGCAGTTGGTCAGCGGGAGAGGATACGCAGTATTTT
CASSWSAGEDTQYF
>TRBV5-6|NA|TRBJ1-1|NA
TGTGCCAGCAGCTTGTTAATGGGAATTACTGAAGCTTTCTTT
CASSLLMGITEAFF
>TRBV19|once|TRBJ1-6|TRBD1
TGTGCCAGTAGCCGACCTTGGACAGGTCCGAATTCACCCCTCCACTTT
CASSRPWTGPNSPLHF
>TRBV6-5|NA|TRBJ2-1|NA
TGTGCCAGCAGTTTCGGTCTAGCAATCAATGAGCAGTTCTTC
CASSFGLAINEQFF
>TRBV2|NA|TRBJ2-7|NA
TGTGCCAGCAGGGGCGCCGAGGACAGACCCTACGAGCAGTACTTC
CASRGAEDRPYEQYF
>TRBV27|NA|TRBJ1-5|NA
TGTGCCAGCAGTGGACAGAATCAGCCCCAGCATTTT
CASSGQNQPQHF
>TRBV27|NA|TRBJ1-3|NA
TGTGCCAGCAGTCCATCCGCTGGGGAGGCTGGAAACACCATATATTTT
CASSPSAGEAGNTIYF
>TRBV7-6|NA|TRBJ1-4|TRBD1
TGTGCCAGCAGCCCGACAGGGGCTGGGGGGGAAAAACTGTTTTTT
CASSPTGAGGEKLFF
>TRBV9|NA|TRBJ2-3|TRBD2
TGTGCCAGCAGCCCCTTTGGTAGCGGGAGAGGAGATACGCAGTATTTT
CASSPFGSGRGDTQYF
>TRBV9|NA|TRBJ1-4|NA
TGTGCCAGCAGCTCAGGGTGGGGAAGTGAAAAACTGTTTTTT
CASSSGWGSEKLFF
>TRBV4-1|NA|TRBJ1-5|NA
TGCGCCAGCAGCCAAAACAGGGGCAATCAGCCCCAGCATTTT
CASSQNRGNQPQHF
>TRBV9|NA|TRBJ2-5|NA
TGTGCCAGCAGCGTAAACCCGGGACCGGGAGAGACCCAGTACTTC
CASSVNPGPGETQYF
>TRBV30|NA|TRBJ2-1|TRBD2
TGTGCCTGGAGTGCGGGACTAGCGGGCAGCTATGAGCAGTTCTTC
CAWSAGLAGSYEQFF
>TRBV7-6|NA|TRBJ2-7|NA
TGTGCCAGCAGCTTAAGCGGGCTCGAGCAGTACTTC
CASSLSGLEQYF
>TRBV9|NA|TRBJ2-2|NA
TGTGCCAGCAGCGTAGACGGGGGAGGCGGGGAGCTGTTTTTT
CASSVDGGGGELFF
>TRBV7-9|NA|TRBJ2-7|TRBD1
TGTGCCAGCAGCTCCACCGGGACAGGGGGGTACGAGCAGTACTTC
CASSSTGTGGYEQYF
>TRBV11-2|NA|TRBJ2-1|NA
TGTGCCAGCAGCTTATTCCCGGGAGCAACCAATGAGCAGTTCTTC
CASSLFPGATNEQFF
>TRBV9|NA|TRBJ1-4|NA
TGTGCCAGCAGCGTGTCAGGGGCCGGGGAAAAACTGTTTTTT
CASSVSGAGEKLFF
>TRBV6-4|NA|TRBJ2-1|TRBD2
TGTGCCAGCAGTGACCTGACTAGCGGAGGCAATGAGCAGTTCTTC
CASSDLTSGGNEQFF
>TRBV9|NA|TRBJ1-2|NA
TGTGCCAGCAGCGTCAGTAACAGTAACTATGGCTACACCTTC
CASSVSNSNYGYTF
>TRBV27|NA|TRBJ2-2|TRBD1
TGTGCCAGCAGTCCCTCAGGGGGCGAGGAAACCGGGGAGCTGTTTTTT
CASSPSGGEETGELFF
>TRBV7-8|NA|TRBJ2-5|NA
TGTGCCAGCAGCTTCCCTGGGAAAGAGACCCAGTACTTC
CASSFPGKETQYF
>TRBV2|NA|TRBJ2-1|NA
TGTGCCGCCAGAAGCTGGTACAATGAGCAGTTCTTC
CAARSWYNEQFF
>TRBV13|NA|TRBJ2-5|NA
TGTGCCAGCAGCTCCGACATAGACCTACGGAAGACCCAGTACTTC
CASSSDIDLRKTQYF
>TRBV9|NA|TRBJ2-5|NA
TGTGCCAGCAGCGTAGGAGGCAGCCCCCAAGAGACCCAGTACTTC
CASSVGGSPQETQYF
>TRBV27|NA|TRBJ2-7|NA
TGTGCCAGCAGTTTGTCGGCGGGGACAGTCTCCTACGAGCAGTACTTC
CASSLSAGTVSYEQYF
>TRBV7-2|NA|TRBJ2-3|NA
TGTGCCAGCAGTCAAGGGGGGTCACTCGATACGCAGTATTTT
CASSQGGSLDTQYF
>TRBV13|NA|TRBJ1-6|NA
TGTGCCAGCAGCTTAGGTCCGGGCTCCTATAATTCACCCCTCCACTTT
CASSLGPGSYNSPLHF
>TRBV19|few|TRBJ1-1|NA
TGTGCCAGTGGGGAGGCTGAAGCTTTCTTT
CASGEAEAFF
>TRBV7-9|few|TRBJ1-1|NA
TGTGCCAGCAGCCGTCCTGGGGCCACTGAAGCTTTCTTT
CASSRPGATEAFF
>TRBV4-3|NA|TRBJ2-7|TRBD1
TGCGCCAGCAGCCAAGAGACAGGGGGCTCCGACGAGCAGTACTTC
CASSQETGGSDEQYF
>TRBV9|NA|TRBJ2-7|TRBD2
TGTGCCAGCAGCGTAGGACTAGCGGGATATGACGAGCAGTACTTC
CASSVGLAGYDEQYF
>TRBV18|NA|TRBJ2-5|TRBD2
TGTGCCAGCTCACCACTCGGCGGGAGGGCCGGGGAGACCCAGTACTTC
CASSPLGGRAGETQYF
>TRBV6-6|NA|TRBJ1-2|NA
TGTGCCAGCAGTTACGTAGGCGGAGCTAACTATGGCTACACCTTC
CASSYVGGANYGYTF
>TRBV28|NA|TRBJ1-1|NA
TGTGCCAGCAGTTTCGGCAGAATGAACACTGAAGCTTTCTTT
CASSFGRMNTEAFF
>TRBV9|NA|TRBJ2-7|NA
TGTGCCAGCAGCGTAGAACCATTCTACGAGCAGTACTTC
CASSVEPFYEQYF
>TRBV7-9|NA|TRBJ2-3|NA
TGTGCCAGCAGCATGGATGTCGCAGATACGCAGTATTTT
CASSMDVADTQYF
>TRBV18|once|TRBJ1-4|NA
TGTGCCAGCTCACCCTCGGATGGAGAAAAACTGTTTTTT
CASSPSDGEKLFF
>TRBV4-3|NA|TRBJ2-6|NA
TGCGCCAGCAGCCACACCCTGGTGGACTCTGGGGCCAACGTCCTGACTTTC
CASSHTLVDSGANVLTF
>TRBV5-1|NA|TRBJ1-4|NA
TGCGCCAGCAGCCCAGACAGGTCTCTGAATGAAAAACTGTTTTTT
CASSPDRSLNEKLFF